The source of this TCR beta chain is a study of siplizumab effects on memory and regulatory T cells. TCRdb keeps only in-frame clones here, not all; method: immunoSEQ multiplex PCR. The repertoire holds about 110,000 clones, around 90% seen once, with 0.6% to 0.8% in the top ten. V was clipped by 3 bases and J by 2 bases, with 8 bases between them. This CDR3 has 13 amino acids. From germline, CDR1 is KGHSH and CDR2 LQKENI. Sequencing was done on a sample of Tregs sorted from blood. The chain is built from TRBV18 and TRBJ2-7; D unresolved. The clonotype originates from a human donor in good health. The CDR3 DNA follows: TGTGCCAGCTCACCGCCCAATCCCTACGAGCAGTACTTC. This gives the protein CASSPPNPYEQYF.